The clone carrying this T cell receptor (beta chain) has only a few counts. This sample was included in a study of cytotoxic CD8 clonotypes in ibrutinib-treated CLL. Looking at the study overall: 11 relapsed/refractory, some 16 treatment-naive; around 18 IGHV unmutated. By median around 74 months, 12 had progressed and about 14 stayed remitted; responses had been 2 complete and about 24 partial. Response samples came after a median 12 months of treatment, range 6 to 36.

The germline V gene has CDR1 DFQATT and CDR2 SNEGSKA (reference sequence). The V gene lost 5 bases and the J gene lost 3 bases, with 7 bases spanning the gap. This CDR3 has 11 amino acids. Measured with immunoSEQ multiplex PCR; TCRdb has only the in-frame clones, and not every one. The data contain some 100,000 clones, approximately 58% of them seen just once; the ten biggest clones take up around 37%. The source was PBMCs, collected after 24 months of ibrutinib treatment. This sequence was found in a human donor with chronic lymphocytic leukemia. The V and J genes are TRBV20-1 and TRBJ1-2; D is perhaps TRBD1 (5 bases). The CDR3 bases are TGCAGTGCTGGGGGGTACTATGGCTACACCTTC. This encodes CSAGGYYGYTF.